The present T cell receptor beta chain was sequenced within a study of chemoradiotherapy in HPV16-positive cancers. As for the study in general: Candidate HPV-specific clones and shared TCR motifs came from two HPV16-positive patients.

This table comes from immunoSEQ multiplex PCR, and its TCRdb copy is limited to in-frame clones, with some not included. The sample carries about 3,600 clones, around 94% recorded once. Overall study results and limits: Non-HPV-specific T cells did not expand in tumors during treatment, whereas candidate HPV-specific clones and E7-related motifs did. In HPV16-positive patients, HPV-responsive T-cell expansion tracked better recurrence-free survival. Functional assays defining HPV-specific T cells used only a couple of HPV16-positive patients.

On this clone itself: The antigen is not known.

Trimming cost V 6 bases and J 2 bases, with 11 bases left between them. From germline, CDR1 is SNHLY and CDR2 FYNNEI. The CDR3 is 14 residues long. This receptor was identified in a human donor with HPV-associated anogenital cancer. This chain joins TRBV2 and TRBJ2-1; D is perhaps TRBD2 (5 bases). This specimen was collected from a patient who underwent chemoradiotherapy. The CDR3 region has the DNA TGTGCCAGCAGCCCGGACGGGACCTACAATGAGCAGTTCTTC. Encoded protein: CASSPDGTYNEQFF.